This TCR beta chain was found in a study of T cell changes during pregnancy in multiple sclerosis. The CDR3 has 15 amino acids. Trimming cost V 1 base and J 4 bases; bases outside gene matches: 3. Germline assignment: CDR1 SGHDN and CDR2 FVKESK. The protocol was immunoSEQ multiplex PCR, while the TCRdb copy is restricted to in-frame clones and leaves out a portion. In the table there are under 80,000 clones, over 85% of which are singletons. This clonotype was sampled from a female donor in good health, enrolled as a control in a pregnancy study. The specimen was peripheral blood, collected after pregnancy. The rearrangement joins TRBV14 to TRBJ2-3, with TRBD2 matching 9 bases. The CDR3: CASSQGTSASDTQYF. The CDR3 DNA reads TGTGCCAGCAGCCAAGGGACTAGCGCCTCAGATACGCAGTATTTT.